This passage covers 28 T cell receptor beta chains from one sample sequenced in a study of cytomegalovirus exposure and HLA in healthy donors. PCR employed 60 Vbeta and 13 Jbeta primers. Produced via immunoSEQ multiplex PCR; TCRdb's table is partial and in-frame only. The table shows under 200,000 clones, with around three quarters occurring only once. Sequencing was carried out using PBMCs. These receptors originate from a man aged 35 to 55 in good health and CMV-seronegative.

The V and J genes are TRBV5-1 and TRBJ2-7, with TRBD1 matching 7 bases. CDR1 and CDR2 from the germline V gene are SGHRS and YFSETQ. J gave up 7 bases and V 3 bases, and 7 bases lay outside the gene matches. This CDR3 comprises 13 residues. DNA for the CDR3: TGCGCCAGCAGCTCACAGGGGTCCGAGGAGCAGTACTTC. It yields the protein CASSSQGSEEQYF.

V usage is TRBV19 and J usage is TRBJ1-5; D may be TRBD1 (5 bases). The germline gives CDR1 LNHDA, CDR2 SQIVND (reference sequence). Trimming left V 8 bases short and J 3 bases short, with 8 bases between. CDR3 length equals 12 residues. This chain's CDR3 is CASSGDNQPQHF. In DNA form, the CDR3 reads TGTGCCAGTTCGGGGGACAATCAGCCCCAGCATTTT.

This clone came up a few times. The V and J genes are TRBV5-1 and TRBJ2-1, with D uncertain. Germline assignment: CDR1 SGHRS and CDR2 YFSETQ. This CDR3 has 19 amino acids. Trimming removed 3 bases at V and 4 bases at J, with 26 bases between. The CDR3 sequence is CASSSPVGQGPSKYNEQFF. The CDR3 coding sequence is TGCGCCAGCAGCTCGCCGGTTGGGCAAGGTCCGTCGAAATACAATGAGCAGTTCTTC.

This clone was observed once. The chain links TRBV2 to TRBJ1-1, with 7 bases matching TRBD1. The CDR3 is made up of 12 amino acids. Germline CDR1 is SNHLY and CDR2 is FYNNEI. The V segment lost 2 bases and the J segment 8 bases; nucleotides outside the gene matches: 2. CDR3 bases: TGTGCCAGCAGTGAATGGACAGGAGAAGCTTTCTTT. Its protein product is CASSEWTGEAFF.

The CDR3 region has the DNA TGTGCCAGCAGTGGAGGGGGCTGGGATACGCAGTATTTT. Translating it yields CASSGGGWDTQYF. The rearrangement uses TRBV27 and TRBJ2-3, with D perhaps matching TRBD1 (7 bases). Germline V gene sequence: CDR1 MNHEY, CDR2 SMNVEV (reference sequence). The length of the CDR3 is 13 residues. Between the trimmed V and J ends, which lost 5 bases and 6 bases, there was a span of 12 bases.

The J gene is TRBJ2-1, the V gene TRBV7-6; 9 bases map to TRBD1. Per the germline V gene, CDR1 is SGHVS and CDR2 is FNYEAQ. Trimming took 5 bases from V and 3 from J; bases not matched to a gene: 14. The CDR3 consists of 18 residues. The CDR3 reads CASSLPMTGTGNYNEQFF. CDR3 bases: TGTGCCAGCAGCCTCCCCATGACCGGGACAGGGAACTACAATGAGCAGTTCTTC.

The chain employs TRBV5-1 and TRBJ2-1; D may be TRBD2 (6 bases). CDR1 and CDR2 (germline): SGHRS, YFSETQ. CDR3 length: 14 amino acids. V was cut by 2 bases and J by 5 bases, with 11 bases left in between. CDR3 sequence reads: CASSFGGQNNEQFF. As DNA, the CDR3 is TGCGCCAGCAGCTTTGGAGGGCAGAACAATGAGCAGTTCTTC.

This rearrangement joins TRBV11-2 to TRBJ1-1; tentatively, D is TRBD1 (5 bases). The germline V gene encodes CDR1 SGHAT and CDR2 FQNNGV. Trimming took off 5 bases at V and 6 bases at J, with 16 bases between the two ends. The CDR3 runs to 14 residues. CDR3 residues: CASSLQSGFAEAFF. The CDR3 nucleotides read TGTGCCAGCAGCCTCCAATCAGGGTTTGCTGAAGCTTTCTTT.

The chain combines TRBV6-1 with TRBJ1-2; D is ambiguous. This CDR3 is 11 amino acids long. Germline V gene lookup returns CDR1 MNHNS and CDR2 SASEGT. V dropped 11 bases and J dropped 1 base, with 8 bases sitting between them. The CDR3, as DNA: TGTGCCTCATACAGTAACTATGGCTACACCTTC. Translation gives CASYSNYGYTF.

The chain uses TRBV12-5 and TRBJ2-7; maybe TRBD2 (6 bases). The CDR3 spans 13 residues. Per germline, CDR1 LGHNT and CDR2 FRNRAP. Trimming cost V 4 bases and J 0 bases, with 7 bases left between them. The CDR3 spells CASGSGVSYEQYF. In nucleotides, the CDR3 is TGTGCTAGTGGTTCGGGGGTCTCCTACGAGCAGTACTTC. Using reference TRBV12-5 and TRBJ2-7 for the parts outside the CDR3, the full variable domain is DARVTQTPRHKVTEMGQEVTMRCQPILGHNTVFWYRQTMMQGLELLAYFRNRAPLDDSGMPKDRFSAEMPDATLATLKIQPSEPRDSAVYFCASGSGVSYEQYFGPGTRLTVT.

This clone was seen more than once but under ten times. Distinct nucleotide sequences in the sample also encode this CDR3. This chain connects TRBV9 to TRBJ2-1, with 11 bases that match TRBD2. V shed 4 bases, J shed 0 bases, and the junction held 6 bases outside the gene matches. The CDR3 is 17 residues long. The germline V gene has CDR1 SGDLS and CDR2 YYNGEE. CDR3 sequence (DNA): TGTGCCAGCAGCCCCGGGACTAGCGGAAGCTCCTACAATGAGCAGTTCTTC. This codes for CASSPGTSGSSYNEQFF.

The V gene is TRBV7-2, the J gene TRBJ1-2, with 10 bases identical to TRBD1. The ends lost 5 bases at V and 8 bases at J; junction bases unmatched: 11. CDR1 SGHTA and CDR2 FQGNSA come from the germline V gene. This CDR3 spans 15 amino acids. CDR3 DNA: TGTGCCAGCAGCGCCTTACCCGGGACAGGGGAAGGCTACACCTTC. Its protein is CASSALPGTGEGYTF.

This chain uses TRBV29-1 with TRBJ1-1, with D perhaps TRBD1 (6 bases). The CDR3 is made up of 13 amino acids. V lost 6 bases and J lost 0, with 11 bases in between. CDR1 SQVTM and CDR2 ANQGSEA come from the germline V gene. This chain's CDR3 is CSVEQGMNTEAFF. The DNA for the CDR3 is TGCAGCGTGGAACAGGGCATGAACACTGAAGCTTTCTTT.

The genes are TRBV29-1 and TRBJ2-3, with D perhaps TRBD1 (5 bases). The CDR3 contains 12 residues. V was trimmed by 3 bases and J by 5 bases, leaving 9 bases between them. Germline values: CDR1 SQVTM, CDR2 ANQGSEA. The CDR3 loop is CSVDHGQDTQYF. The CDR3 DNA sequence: TGCAGCGTTGACCACGGACAAGATACGCAGTATTTT.

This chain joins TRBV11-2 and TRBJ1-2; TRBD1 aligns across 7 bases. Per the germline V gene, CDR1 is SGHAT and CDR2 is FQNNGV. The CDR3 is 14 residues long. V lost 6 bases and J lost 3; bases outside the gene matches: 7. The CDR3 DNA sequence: TGTGCCAGCAGACAGACCGGGACAGACTATGGCTACACCTTC. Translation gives CASRQTGTDYGYTF.

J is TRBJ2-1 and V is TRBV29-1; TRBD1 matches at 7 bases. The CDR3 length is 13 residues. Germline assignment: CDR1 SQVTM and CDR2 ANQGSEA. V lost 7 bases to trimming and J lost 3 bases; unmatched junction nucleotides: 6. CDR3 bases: TGCAGCGGTCACAGGGGCGGCTACAATGAGCAGTTCTTC. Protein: CSGHRGGYNEQFF.

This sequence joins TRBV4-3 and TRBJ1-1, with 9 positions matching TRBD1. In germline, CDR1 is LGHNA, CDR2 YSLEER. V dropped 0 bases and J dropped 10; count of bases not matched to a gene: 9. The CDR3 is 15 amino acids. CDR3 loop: CASSQEAQGALRAFF. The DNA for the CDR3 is TGCGCCAGCAGCCAAGAAGCACAGGGGGCATTAAGAGCTTTCTTT.

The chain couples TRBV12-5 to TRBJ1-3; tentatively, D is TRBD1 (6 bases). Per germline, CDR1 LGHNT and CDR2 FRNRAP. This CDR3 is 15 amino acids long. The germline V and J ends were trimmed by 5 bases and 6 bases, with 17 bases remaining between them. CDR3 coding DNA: TGTGCTAGTGGTGTACTAACAGGGATGGCAAACACCATATATTTT. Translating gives CASGVLTGMANTIYF.

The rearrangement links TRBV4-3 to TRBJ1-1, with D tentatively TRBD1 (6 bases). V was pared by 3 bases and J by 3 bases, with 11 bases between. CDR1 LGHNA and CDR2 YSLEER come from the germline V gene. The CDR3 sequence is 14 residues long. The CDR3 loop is CASSHRNRDTEAFF. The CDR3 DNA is TGCGCCAGCAGCCACCGAAACAGGGACACTGAAGCTTTCTTT.

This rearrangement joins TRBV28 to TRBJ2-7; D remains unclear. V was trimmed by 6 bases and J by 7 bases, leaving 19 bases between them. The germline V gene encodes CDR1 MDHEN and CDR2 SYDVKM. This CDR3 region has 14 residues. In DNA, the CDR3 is TGTGCCAGCAGACCAAGCCCTAACCCGTGGGAGCAGTACTTC. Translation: CASRPSPNPWEQYF.

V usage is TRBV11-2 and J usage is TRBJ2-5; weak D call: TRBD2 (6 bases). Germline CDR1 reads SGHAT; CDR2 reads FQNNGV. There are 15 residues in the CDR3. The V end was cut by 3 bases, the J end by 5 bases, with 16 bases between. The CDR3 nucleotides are TGTGCCAGCAGCTTTTTGGCCTTAGGAGGGGAGACCCAGTACTTC. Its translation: CASSFLALGGETQYF.

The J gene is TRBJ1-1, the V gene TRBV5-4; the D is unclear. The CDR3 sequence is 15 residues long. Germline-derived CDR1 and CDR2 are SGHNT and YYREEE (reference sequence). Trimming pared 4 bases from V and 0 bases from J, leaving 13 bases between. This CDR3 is CASSPTQKMNTEAFF. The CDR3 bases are TGTGCCAGCAGCCCGACACAGAAGATGAACACTGAAGCTTTCTTT. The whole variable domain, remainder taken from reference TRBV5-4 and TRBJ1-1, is ETGVTQSPTHLIKTRGQQVTLRCSSQSGHNTVSWYQQALGQGPQFIFQYYREEENGRGNFPPRFSGLQFPNYSSELNVNALELDDSALYLCASSPTQKMNTEAFFGQGTRLTVV.

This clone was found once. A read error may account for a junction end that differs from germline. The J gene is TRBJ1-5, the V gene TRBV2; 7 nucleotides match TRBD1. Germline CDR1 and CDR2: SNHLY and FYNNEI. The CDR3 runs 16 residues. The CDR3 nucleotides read TGTGCCAGCAGCGAAGACAGGGCACTTAGCAATCAGCCCCAGCATTTT. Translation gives CASSEDRALSNQPQHF.

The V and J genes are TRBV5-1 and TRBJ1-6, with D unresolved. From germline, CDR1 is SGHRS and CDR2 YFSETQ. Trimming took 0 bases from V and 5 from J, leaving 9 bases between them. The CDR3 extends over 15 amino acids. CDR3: CASSLAGENNSPLHF. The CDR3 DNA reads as TGCGCCAGCAGCTTGGCAGGCGAAAATAATTCACCCCTCCACTTT. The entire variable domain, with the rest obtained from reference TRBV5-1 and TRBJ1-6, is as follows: KAGVTQTPRYLIKTRGQQVTLSCSPISGHRSVSWYQQTPGQGLQFLFEYFSETQRNKGNFPGRFSGRQFSNSRSEMNVSTLELGDSALYLCASSLAGENNSPLHFGNGTRLTVT.

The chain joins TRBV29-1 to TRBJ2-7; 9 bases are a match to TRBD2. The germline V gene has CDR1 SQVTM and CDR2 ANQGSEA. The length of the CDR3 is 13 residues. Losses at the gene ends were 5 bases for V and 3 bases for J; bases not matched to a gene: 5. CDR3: CSVQTSGNYEQYF. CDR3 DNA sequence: TGCAGCGTTCAGACTAGCGGAAACTACGAGCAGTACTTC.

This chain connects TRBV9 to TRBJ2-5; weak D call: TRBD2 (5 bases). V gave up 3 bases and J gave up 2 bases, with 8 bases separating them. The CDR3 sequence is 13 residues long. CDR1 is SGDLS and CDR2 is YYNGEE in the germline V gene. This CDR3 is CASSGRDQETQYF. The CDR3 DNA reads TGTGCCAGCAGCGGCCGGGATCAAGAGACCCAGTACTTC. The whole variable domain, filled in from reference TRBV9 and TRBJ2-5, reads DSGVTQTPKHLITATGQRVTLRCSPRSGDLSVYWYQQSLDQGLQFLIQYYNGEERAKGNILERFSAQQFPDLHSELNLSSLELGDSALYFCASSGRDQETQYFGPGTRLLVL.

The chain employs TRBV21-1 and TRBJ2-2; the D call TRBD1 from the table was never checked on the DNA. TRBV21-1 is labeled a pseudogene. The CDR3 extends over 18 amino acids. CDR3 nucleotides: TGTGCCAGCAGCAAATTGAAAAGAACAGGGCCGATGAGAGGGGAGCTGTTTTTT. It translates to CASSKLKRTGPMRGELFF.

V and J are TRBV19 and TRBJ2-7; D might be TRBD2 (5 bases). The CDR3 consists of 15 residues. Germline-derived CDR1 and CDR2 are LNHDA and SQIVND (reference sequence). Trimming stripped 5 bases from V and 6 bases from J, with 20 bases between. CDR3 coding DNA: TGTGCCAGTAGTTCCTGGCGGCTGGGAGAGCGCGAGCAGTACTTC. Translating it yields CASSSWRLGEREQYF.